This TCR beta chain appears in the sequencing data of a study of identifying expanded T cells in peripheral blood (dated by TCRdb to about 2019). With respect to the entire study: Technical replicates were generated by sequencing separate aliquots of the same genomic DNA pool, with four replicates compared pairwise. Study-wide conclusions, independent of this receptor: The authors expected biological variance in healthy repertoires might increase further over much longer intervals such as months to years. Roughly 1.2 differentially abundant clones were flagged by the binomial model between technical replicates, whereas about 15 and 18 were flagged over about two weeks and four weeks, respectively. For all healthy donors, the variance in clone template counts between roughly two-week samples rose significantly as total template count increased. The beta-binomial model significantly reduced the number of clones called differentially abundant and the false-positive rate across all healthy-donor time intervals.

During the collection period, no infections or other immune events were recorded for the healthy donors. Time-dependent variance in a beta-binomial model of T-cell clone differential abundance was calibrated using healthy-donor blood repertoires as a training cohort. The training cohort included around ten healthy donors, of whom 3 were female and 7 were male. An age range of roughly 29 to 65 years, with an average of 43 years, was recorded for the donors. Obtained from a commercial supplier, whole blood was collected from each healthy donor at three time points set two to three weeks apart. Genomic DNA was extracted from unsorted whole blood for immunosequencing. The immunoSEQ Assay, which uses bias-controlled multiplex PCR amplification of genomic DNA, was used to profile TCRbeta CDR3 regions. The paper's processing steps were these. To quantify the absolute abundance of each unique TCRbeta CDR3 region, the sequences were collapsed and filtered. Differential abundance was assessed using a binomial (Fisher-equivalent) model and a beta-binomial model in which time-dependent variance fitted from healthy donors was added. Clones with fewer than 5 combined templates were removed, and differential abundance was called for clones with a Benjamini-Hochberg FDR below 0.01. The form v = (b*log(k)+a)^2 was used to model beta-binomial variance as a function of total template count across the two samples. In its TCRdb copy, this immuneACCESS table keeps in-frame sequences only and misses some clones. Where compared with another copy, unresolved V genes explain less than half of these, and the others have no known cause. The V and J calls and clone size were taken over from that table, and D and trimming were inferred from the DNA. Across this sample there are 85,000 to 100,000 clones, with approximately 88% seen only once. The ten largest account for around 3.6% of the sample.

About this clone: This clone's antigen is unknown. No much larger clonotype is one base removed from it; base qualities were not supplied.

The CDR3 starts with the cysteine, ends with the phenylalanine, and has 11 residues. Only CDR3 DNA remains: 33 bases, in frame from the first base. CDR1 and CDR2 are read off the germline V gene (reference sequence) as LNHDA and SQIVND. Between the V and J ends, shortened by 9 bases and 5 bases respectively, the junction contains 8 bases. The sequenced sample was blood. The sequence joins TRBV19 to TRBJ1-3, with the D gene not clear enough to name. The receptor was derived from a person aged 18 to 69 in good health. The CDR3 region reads CARTDRNTIYF. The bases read TGTGCCAGGACGGATCGAAACACCATATATTTT.